The 20 T cell receptor beta chains below were found in one sample sequenced in a study of blood T cell repertoires in COVID-19 (dated by TCRdb to the early 2020s). Libraries were built with the immunoSEQ multiplex PCR assay. TCRdb holds this immuneACCESS table with in-frame rearrangements only. Some clones are missing; in checked studies, unresolved V genes explain under half, and the rest has no known cause. This sample holds fewer than 75,000 clones; around nine tenths were observed only once. The ten largest clones represent about a tenth of the sample. Sequences were obtained from peripheral blood. The receptors here all came from a human donor in a cohort sampled during active COVID-19.

The V gene is TRBV30, the J gene TRBJ2-1; the D is unclear. Germline V gene lookup returns CDR1 GTSNPN and CDR2 SVGIG (reference sequence). The CDR3 totals 12 residues. V was pared by 0 bases and J by 9 bases, with 9 bases between. The CDR3 loop reads CAWSVTVAEQFF. The CDR3 nucleotides read TGTGCCTGGAGTGTCACAGTCGCTGAGCAGTTCTTC.

The chain links TRBV2 to TRBJ2-2; D remains unclear. Germline CDR1 and CDR2: SNHLY and FYNNEI. Trimming left V 6 bases short and J 3 bases short, with 8 bases between. The CDR3 extends over 13 amino acids. CDR3 in amino acids: CASSPRHTGELFF. CDR3 DNA: TGTGCCAGCAGCCCTAGGCACACCGGGGAGCTGTTTTTT.

V usage is TRBV28 and J usage is TRBJ1-6; TRBD1 is a possible D gene (6 bases). The CDR3 consists of 13 residues. V was shortened by 6 bases and J by 7 bases, with 10 bases between the two germline ends. Germline assignment: CDR1 MDHEN and CDR2 SYDVKM. CDR3 residues: CASSLDRNSPLHF. Written as DNA, the CDR3 is TGTGCCAGCAGCCTAGACAGGAATTCACCCCTCCACTTT.

The chain recombines TRBV7-9 with TRBJ1-1; D gene ambiguous. Germline V CDR1 and CDR2: SEHNR, FQNEAQ (reference sequence). Trimming removed 3 bases at V and 0 bases at J, with 14 bases between. This CDR3 region has 16 residues. The CDR3 DNA is TGTGCCAGCAGCTTCTCGACGGGAAGGTTGAACACTGAAGCTTTCTTT. It specifies CASSFSTGRLNTEAFF.

About this clone: The same CDR3 is also encoded by other DNA sequences in this sample. The J gene is TRBJ1-2, the V gene TRBV28, with 9 positions matching TRBD1. CDR1 MDHEN and CDR2 SYDVKM come from the germline V gene. This CDR3 comprises 15 residues. V lost 4 bases, J lost 11 bases, and 14 bases stayed unmatched. The DNA of the CDR3 is TGTGCCAGCAGTTCTGTGGACAGGGGATTCGGAGGTTACACCTTC. Its translation is CASSSVDRGFGGYTF.

The chain couples TRBV7-2 to TRBJ2-7; TRBD2 agrees at 9 bases. Germline CDR1 reads SGHTA; CDR2 reads FQGNSA. This CDR3 contains 18 residues. The ends lost 3 bases at V and 2 bases at J; junction bases unmatched: 14. The CDR3 loop reads CASSLVVSGRTTPYEQYF. CDR3 nucleotides: TGTGCCAGCAGCTTGGTCGTAAGCGGGAGGACTACCCCCTACGAGCAGTACTTC.

The gene calls are TRBV11-3 and TRBJ2-2; TRBD1 agrees at 7 bases. V shed 5 bases, J shed 3 bases, and the junction held 6 bases outside the gene matches. In germline, CDR1 is SGHNT, CDR2 YENEEA. The CDR3 extends over 15 amino acids. The CDR3 sequence is CASSLRTGDTGELFF. As DNA, the CDR3 is TGTGCCAGCAGCCTACGTACAGGGGACACCGGGGAGCTGTTTTTT.

The rearrangement links TRBV6-2 or TRBV6-3 to TRBJ2-7; D is uncertain. Germline assignment: CDR1 MNHEY and CDR2 SVGEGT. Trimming removed 3 bases from V and 2 bases from J, with 5 bases in between. This CDR3 comprises 12 residues. Here the CDR3 reads CASSYRAYEQYF. The CDR3 DNA reads TGTGCCAGCAGTTATCGGGCCTACGAGCAGTACTTC.

V gene TRBV6-2 or TRBV6-3 combines with J gene TRBJ2-5; D is ambiguous. There are 12 residues in the CDR3. V was cut by 5 bases and J by 4 bases, with 8 bases left in between. From germline, CDR1 is MNHEY and CDR2 SVGEGT. CDR3 in amino acids: CASSPLRETQYF. CDR3 bases: TGTGCCAGCAGTCCCCTCCGAGAGACCCAGTACTTC.

V gene TRBV18 combines with J gene TRBJ2-1; TRBD1 might be the D (6 bases). Deletions cut 1 base from V and 10 bases from J, with 11 bases between. This CDR3 has 13 residues. Per germline, CDR1 KGHSH and CDR2 LQKENI. Written as DNA, the CDR3 is TGTGCCAGCTCACCACAAGGGGGTACGGAGCAGTTCTTC. Translated, it gives CASSPQGGTEQFF.

This chain connects TRBV3-1 (or the pseudogene TRBV3-2) to TRBJ2-7; D unresolved. Trimming shortened V by 0 bases and J by 4 bases, and 16 bases separated the two germline ends. This CDR3 is 16 amino acids long. Germline V gene sequence: CDR1 LGHDT, CDR2 YNNKEL (reference sequence). CDR3 nucleotides: TGTGCCAGCAGCCAAGATCAGGAAGCTAAAGTTTACGAGCAGTACTTC. Translating it yields CASSQDQEAKVYEQYF.

V usage is TRBV12-3 or TRBV12-4 and J usage is TRBJ2-5; D not certain. The CDR3 extends over 13 amino acids. Trimming pared 3 bases from V and 2 bases from J, leaving 7 bases between. The DNA of the CDR3 is TGTGCCAGCAGTTTCGGTACTCAAGAGACCCAGTACTTC. Its protein is CASSFGTQETQYF.

The chain joins TRBV28 to TRBJ1-1; no clear D gene. Trimming cost V 2 bases and J 12 bases, with 10 bases left between them. The CDR3 covers 11 residues. The germline CDR1 and CDR2 sequences are MDHEN and SYDVKM. The CDR3 loop is CASSLMGRTFF. The CDR3 coding sequence is TGTGCCAGCAGTTTAATGGGGAGGACTTTCTTT.

The chain uses TRBV28 and TRBJ1-5; D is perhaps TRBD1 (6 bases). Germline CDR1 is MDHEN and CDR2 is SYDVKM. V lost 3 bases, J lost 7 bases, and 16 bases lay in between. The CDR3 covers 15 residues. CDR3 nucleotides: TGTGCCAGCAGTTTTGTCCAGGGGAGTAGGCAGCCCCAGCATTTT. As protein: CASSFVQGSRQPQHF.

The chain employs TRBV9 and TRBJ2-5; tentative D call: TRBD1 (5 bases). Trimming cost V 0 bases and J 2 bases, with 17 bases left between them. From germline, CDR1 is SGDLS and CDR2 YYNGEE. The CDR3 runs to 17 residues. The CDR3 DNA reads TGTGCCAGCAGCGTAGGAGATGGGTGGCAGGGTCAAGAGACCCAGTACTTC. This codes for CASSVGDGWQGQETQYF.

The V gene is TRBV3-1 (or the pseudogene TRBV3-2), the J gene TRBJ2-7, with 12 bases identical to TRBD1. The junction had 5 bases not matched to a gene; V was cut back by 4 bases and J by 4 bases. Germline V CDR1 and CDR2: LGHDT, YNNKEL (reference sequence). This CDR3 comprises 15 residues. For the CDR3, the DNA is TGTGCCAGCAGCCCTCCGGGACAGGGGGCTTACGAGCAGTACTTC. Translation gives CASSPPGQGAYEQYF.

The V call is TRBV29-1, the J call TRBJ2-2, with a tentative D call TRBD1 (5 bases). CDR3 size: 14 residues. Germline V gene data show CDR1 as SQVTM and CDR2 as ANQGSEA. The V gene lost 5 bases and the J gene lost 1 base, with 11 bases spanning the gap. In DNA, the CDR3 is TGCAGCGTTCAGGGATGGGTGAACACCGGGGAGCTGTTTTTT. Its translation is CSVQGWVNTGELFF.

The chain couples TRBV27 to TRBJ2-1, with D perhaps TRBD2 (6 bases). The length of the CDR3 is 15 residues. Germline CDR1 reads MNHEY; CDR2 reads SMNVEV (reference sequence). Between the trimmed V and J ends, which lost 2 bases and 6 bases, there was a span of 14 bases. The CDR3 spells CASSLAGTDPNEQFF. CDR3 sequence (DNA): TGTGCCAGCAGTTTAGCGGGGACCGACCCCAATGAGCAGTTCTTC.

The genes are TRBV3-1 (or the pseudogene TRBV3-2) and TRBJ2-7; D is perhaps TRBD2 (5 bases). V shed 2 bases and J shed 6 bases, with 14 bases lying between them. CDR1 is LGHDT, CDR2 YNNKEL, per germline (reference sequence). The CDR3 extends over 14 amino acids. The CDR3 sequence: CASSQMIAAVEQYF. The CDR3 DNA is TGTGCCAGCAGCCAAATGATAGCAGCGGTCGAGCAGTACTTC.

The chain uses TRBV15 and TRBJ1-5, with a tentative D call TRBD1 (6 bases). From germline, CDR1 is LNHNV and CDR2 YYDKDF (reference sequence). The CDR3 consists of 13 residues. V gave up 5 bases and J gave up 4 bases, with 9 bases separating them. The CDR3 here is CATSSQGNQPQHF. The DNA of the CDR3 is TGTGCCACCAGCTCCCAGGGGAATCAGCCCCAGCATTTT.